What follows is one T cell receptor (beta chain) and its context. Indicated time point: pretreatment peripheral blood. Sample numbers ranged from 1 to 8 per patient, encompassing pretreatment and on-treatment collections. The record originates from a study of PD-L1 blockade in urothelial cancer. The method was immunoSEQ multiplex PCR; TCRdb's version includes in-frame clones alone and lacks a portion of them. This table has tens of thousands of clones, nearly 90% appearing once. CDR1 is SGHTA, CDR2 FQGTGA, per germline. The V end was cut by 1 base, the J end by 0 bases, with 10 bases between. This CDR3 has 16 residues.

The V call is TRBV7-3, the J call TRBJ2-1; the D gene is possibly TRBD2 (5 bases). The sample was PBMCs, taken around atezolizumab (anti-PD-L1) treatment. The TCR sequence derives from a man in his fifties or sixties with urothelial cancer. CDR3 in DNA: TGTGCCAGCAGCTTAAGGGAAGCGGTCTCCTACAATGAGCAGTTCTTC. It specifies CASSLREAVSYNEQFF. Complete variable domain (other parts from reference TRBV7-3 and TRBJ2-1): GAGVSQTPSNKVTEKGKYVELRCDPISGHTALYWYRQSLGQGPEFLIYFQGTGAADDSGLPNDRFFAVRPEGSVSTLKIQRTERGDSAVYLCASSLREAVSYNEQFFGPGTRLTVL.